The next 10 T cell receptor beta chains were all read from a single sample in a study of radiotherapy plus CTLA-4 blockade in lung cancer. The data were produced by immunoSEQ multiplex PCR, yet TCRdb's version contains in-frame clones alone and is incomplete. The sample lists approximately 94,000 clones, about four fifths occurring once. The material sequenced was peripheral blood, taken from a patient treated with radiotherapy plus ipilimumab. The receptors were sampled from a human donor with non-small cell lung cancer that progressed on radiotherapy plus ipilimumab.

This clone showed up just a few times. The gene calls are TRBV5-6 and TRBJ2-5, with 7 bases identical to TRBD1. J gave up 0 bases and V 5 bases, and 4 bases lay outside the gene matches. Germline CDR1 is SGHDT and CDR2 is YYEEEE. The CDR3 is 14 residues long. DNA for the CDR3: TGTGCCAGCAGAACCGGGACAGACCAAGAGACCCAGTACTTC. Its translation: CASRTGTDQETQYF.

The V and J genes are TRBV5-1 and TRBJ1-2; D is unclear. CDR3 length: 13 residues. CDR1 is SGHRS, CDR2 YFSETQ, per germline. V was shortened by 1 base and J by 1 base, with 5 bases between the two germline ends. The CDR3 is CASSLYDNYGYTF. Here the CDR3 DNA reads TGCGCCAGCAGCTTGTATGATAACTATGGCTACACCTTC.

This clone has just one count. The CDR3, as DNA: TGTGCCAGCAGTGTATCTAGCTCTTTCTACAATGAGCAGTTCTTC. Translating it yields CASSVSSSFYNEQFF. The rearrangement joins TRBV6-4 to TRBJ2-1; TRBD2 is a possible D gene (5 bases). The CDR3 extends over 15 amino acids. The germline V and J ends were trimmed by 4 bases and 3 bases, with 13 bases remaining between them. CDR1 is MRHNA, CDR2 SNTAGT, per germline.

V and J are TRBV27 and TRBJ2-2; no firm D call. Trimming removed 4 bases at V and 7 bases at J, with 10 bases between. The CDR3 totals 13 residues. Germline V CDR1 and CDR2: MNHEY, SMNVEV (reference sequence). The CDR3 DNA is TGTGCCAGCAGTTCAATCGATGGCGGGGAGCTGTTTTTT. It encodes CASSSIDGGELFF.

The chain employs TRBV5-1 and TRBJ1-6; D is unclear. Per germline, CDR1 SGHRS and CDR2 YFSETQ. The CDR3 is 14 amino acids. Trimming left V 1 base short and J 7 bases short, with 9 bases between. CDR3 coding DNA: TGCGCCAGCAGCTTGATGTCAGAGAATTCACCCCTCCACTTT. This translates into CASSLMSENSPLHF.

This rearrangement joins TRBV7-9 to TRBJ2-1, with 9 positions matching TRBD2. The CDR3 runs 15 residues. The V gene end was trimmed by 5 bases and the J gene end by 8 bases; junction bases not matched to a gene: 10. Germline lookup yields CDR1 SEHNR and CDR2 FQNEAQ (reference sequence). CDR3 loop: CASSEISGSGDEQFF. The DNA of the CDR3 is TGTGCCAGCAGCGAAATTAGCGGGAGCGGGGATGAGCAGTTCTTC. Looking up the rest from reference TRBV7-9 and TRBJ2-1 gives the full variable domain: DTGVSQNPRHKITKRGQNVTFRCDPISEHNRLYWYRQTLGQGPEFLTYFQNEAQLEKSRLLSDRFSAERPKGSFSTLEIQRTEQGDSAMYLCASSEISGSGDEQFFGPGTRLTVL.

The chain is built from TRBV27 and TRBJ1-3, with a possible D match to TRBD1 (5 bases). V lost 4 bases and J 1 base, leaving 14 bases between the germline ends. The CDR3 covers 16 residues. From germline, CDR1 is MNHEY and CDR2 SMNVEV (reference sequence). The DNA of the CDR3 is TGTGCCAGCAGTTCCCAGTTAACAGGTTCTGGAAACACCATATATTTT. Translated, it gives CASSSQLTGSGNTIYF.

The chain is built from TRBV13 and TRBJ2-7; D gene ambiguous. The CDR3 has 12 amino acids. Trimming stripped 5 bases from V and 0 bases from J, with 5 bases between. CDR1 and CDR2 from the germline V gene are PRHDT and FYEKMQ (reference sequence). The CDR3 here is CASSLTSYEQYF. CDR3 nucleotides: TGTGCCAGCAGCCTTACCTCCTACGAGCAGTACTTC.

The chain combines TRBV27 with TRBJ2-2; no definite D call. The ends were cut back, 8 bases at V and 1 base at J, with 14 bases in the middle. Germline V gene data show CDR1 as MNHEY and CDR2 as SMNVEV (reference sequence). The CDR3 has 15 residues. CDR3 residues: CASGGGALNTGELFF. The CDR3 nucleotides are TGTGCCAGCGGCGGTGGAGCCTTGAACACCGGGGAGCTGTTTTTT.

The chain has TRBV10-2 and TRBJ2-3, with 10 bases that match TRBD2. CDR3 length: 15 amino acids. Germline values: CDR1 WSHSY, CDR2 SAAADI. V shed 3 bases, J shed 3 bases, and the junction held 3 bases outside the gene matches. Here the CDR3 reads CASSESGRATDTQYF. The CDR3 DNA follows: TGCGCCAGCAGTGAAAGCGGGAGGGCGACAGATACGCAGTATTTT.